One and the same sample provided the 26 T cell receptor beta chains below, sequenced in a study of blood T cells in healthy people across ages (dated by TCRdb to 2013 to 2016). Library preparation used 5' RACE. These reads were obtained on an Illumina HiSeq 2500. A second roughly 6 to 12 cycle PCR used a sample-barcoded 5' primer and a J-beta primer mix. The raw public data were reprocessed by TCRdb itself: fastp quality trimming at Q25, MiXCR clonotype calling, in-frame beta chains only. Rows are unified per CDR3 protein, each entry keeping the most common DNA and genes. The sample data list hundreds of thousands of distinct CDR3 sequences, and roughly 43% of these were observed just once. About 30% of the sample belongs to the ten largest clones. Sequenced input: blood. These receptors came from a man at least 80 years old in good health.

About this clonotype itself: At one end the junction does not follow the germline gene, possibly because of a read error. The chain combines TRBV20-1 with TRBJ1-2; TRBD1 agrees at 7 bases. CDR1 and CDR2 from the germline V gene are DFQATT and SNEGSKA (reference sequence). This CDR3 is 13 amino acids long. CDR3: CRARDPTGISYTF. CDR3 nucleotides: TGCAGGGCTAGAGATCCGACAGGGATCAGCTACACCTTC.

The chain couples TRBV5-5 to TRBJ2-7, with D tentatively TRBD1 or TRBD2 (7 bases each). V was pared by 0 bases and J by 4 bases, with 17 bases between. Germline V gene data show CDR1 as SGHKS and CDR2 as YYEKEE (reference sequence). CDR3 length equals 16 residues. As DNA, the CDR3 is TGTGCCAGCAGCTTGGAAGTAGCCAGGGGGGGGTACGAGCAGTACTTC. Protein: CASSLEVARGGYEQYF.

The chain is built from TRBV3-1 and TRBJ2-4; a weak D match, TRBD2 (5 bases). The V and J ends lost 4 bases and 10 bases respectively, with 11 bases between them. From germline, CDR1 is LGHDT and CDR2 YNNKEL (reference sequence). There are 12 residues in the CDR3. The CDR3 DNA reads as TGTGCCAGCAGCCCGAGGGCCGAGATTCAGTACTTC. Protein: CASSPRAEIQYF.

This clonotype has more than one count but fewer than ten. J is TRBJ2-5 and V is TRBV5-6, with D unclear. The germline CDR1 and CDR2 sequences are SGHDT and YYEEEE. The V end was cut by 2 bases, the J end by 2 bases, with 10 bases between. CDR3 length: 14 residues. As DNA, the CDR3 is TGTGCCAGCAGCTTCGAGCGAATACAAGAGACCCAGTACTTC. It yields the protein CASSFERIQETQYF.

This chain connects TRBV12-3 or TRBV12-4 to TRBJ1-2; perhaps TRBD1 as D (6 bases). The germline V and J ends were trimmed by 6 bases and 7 bases, with 18 bases remaining between them. There are 14 residues in the CDR3. The CDR3 DNA is TGTGCCAGCAGCCATAGTTGGGGGGGGCGTGGCTACACCTTC. It specifies CASSHSWGGRGYTF.

The chain combines TRBV5-1 with TRBJ1-6; D is possibly TRBD1 (5 bases). V shed 0 bases and J shed 14 bases, with 18 bases lying between them. Germline V gives CDR1 SGHRS, CDR2 YFSETQ. The CDR3 loop spans 15 amino acids. In nucleotides, the CDR3 is TGCGCCAGCAGCTTGGATGGGGGACGCGGCTCGGCCCTCCACTTT. Its protein product is CASSLDGGRGSALHF.

This clonotype has just a few counts. The J gene is TRBJ1-1, the V gene TRBV7-9; the D gene is possibly TRBD1 (5 bases). The CDR3 covers 12 residues. V lost 5 bases to trimming and J lost 3 bases, with 7 bases between them. CDR1 SEHNR and CDR2 FQNEAQ come from the germline V gene (reference sequence). The CDR3 DNA sequence: TGTGCCAGCAGCCGGGGCTACACTGAAGCTTTCTTT. It specifies CASSRGYTEAFF.

This clonotype was seen a few times. This chain's CDR3 is CASSFDETGGGGYTF. The CDR3 DNA sequence: TGTGCCAGCAGTTTTGATGAGACAGGGGGCGGAGGCTACACCTTC. The V and J genes are TRBV12-3 or TRBV12-4 and TRBJ1-2, with TRBD1 identical over 10 bases. CDR3 size: 15 residues. V trimming: 3 bases; J trimming: 8 bases; junction bases outside the gene matches: 9.

This clonotype was recorded many times. V is TRBV7-2 and J is TRBJ2-5, with TRBD2 as a possible D gene (5 bases). With 3 bases removed from V and 4 bases from J, the gap between germline ends came to 9 bases. The CDR3 has 13 residues. Per the germline V gene, CDR1 is SGHTA and CDR2 is FQGNSA. The CDR3 nucleotides read TGTGCCAGCAGCTTGTCTAGCCTAGAGACCCAGTACTTC. Its translation is CASSLSSLETQYF.

This clonotype was seen ten or more times. The chain joins TRBV20-1 to TRBJ2-5; D tentatively fits TRBD1 or TRBD2 (5 bases each). Germline lookup yields CDR1 DFQATT and CDR2 SNEGSKA (reference sequence). V was cut by 0 bases and J by 10 bases, with 21 bases left in between. CDR3 length: 15 amino acids. The CDR3 spells CSARDGTGPKRDQYF. CDR3 nucleotides: TGCAGTGCTAGAGATGGGACGGGACCCAAGAGAGACCAGTACTTC.

The gene calls are TRBV28 and TRBJ2-1; D possibly uses TRBD1 or TRBD2 (5 bases each). Germline lookup yields CDR1 MDHEN and CDR2 SYDVKM. The CDR3 is 15 residues long. Trimming took off 10 bases at V and 3 bases at J, with 19 bases between the two ends. The CDR3 DNA is TGTGCCACCAAAAGTCGGGACCTAATCTACAATGAGCAGTTCTTC. Translating gives CATKSRDLIYNEQFF.

The CDR3 spells CSASGGTRDTQYF. The DNA of the CDR3 is TGCAGTGCTAGCGGGGGCACGCGGGATACGCAGTATTTT. The rearrangement links TRBV20-1 to TRBJ2-3; D may be TRBD1 or TRBD2 (6 bases each). The CDR3 has 13 residues. The germline CDR1 and CDR2 sequences are DFQATT and SNEGSKA (reference sequence). The V and J ends lost 3 bases and 6 bases respectively, with 13 bases between them.

This clonotype was counted a few times. The chain is built from TRBV11-2 and TRBJ2-7; 9 bases fit TRBD1. The CDR3 is 17 residues long. Germline CDR1 is SGHAT and CDR2 is FQNNGV. Trimming took 5 bases from V and 2 from J; bases not matched to a gene: 13. The CDR3, as DNA: TGTGCCAGCAGCGCGGGACAGGGAACCATGACTACCTACGAGCAGTACTTC. Amino acids: CASSAGQGTMTTYEQYF.

This chain joins TRBV28 and TRBJ2-1, with TRBD2 identical over 7 bases. The J call may be wrong; the DNA end is better matched by TRBJ2-7. The CDR3 sequence is 15 residues long. Germline assignment: CDR1 MDHEN and CDR2 SYDVKM. Here the CDR3 DNA reads TGTGCCAGCAGTTTGACAGCGGGGCTCTACAATGAGCAGTACTTC. Protein: CASSLTAGLYNEQYF.

This clonotype showed up just a few times. This chain joins TRBV27 and TRBJ1-6; D unclear. The V end was cut by 3 bases, the J end by 7 bases, with 7 bases between. CDR1 MNHEY and CDR2 SMNVEV come from the germline V gene (reference sequence). This CDR3 has 13 residues. CDR3 in amino acids: CASSFSGNSPLHF. DNA of the CDR3: TGTGCCAGCAGTTTTAGCGGGAATTCACCCCTCCACTTT.

This rearrangement joins TRBV15 to TRBJ2-5; D is perhaps TRBD2 (5 bases). The CDR3 runs 17 residues. Germline-derived CDR1 and CDR2 are LNHNV and YYDKDF (reference sequence). V was cut by 0 bases and J by 1 base, with 15 bases left in between. The CDR3 here is CATSRDWGTGSQETQYF. CDR3 coding DNA: TGTGCCACCAGCAGAGATTGGGGAACGGGATCCCAAGAGACCCAGTACTTC. The entire variable domain, with the rest obtained from reference TRBV15 and TRBJ2-5, is as follows: DAMVIQNPRYQVTQFGKPVTLSCSQTLNHNVMYWYQQKSSQAPKLLFHYYDKDFNNEADTPDNFQSRRPNTSFCFLDIRSPGLGDTAMYLCATSRDWGTGSQETQYFGPGTRLLVL.

At least ten counts were recorded for this clonotype. The V and J genes are TRBV20-1 and TRBJ2-6; 7 bases are shared with TRBD1. Germline-derived CDR1 and CDR2 are DFQATT and SNEGSKA (reference sequence). The V segment lost 4 bases and the J segment 4 bases; nucleotides outside the gene matches: 4. The CDR3 is made up of 14 amino acids. CDR3 amino acids: CSAKGARGANVLTF. The CDR3 nucleotides are TGCAGTGCTAAGGGGGCGCGAGGGGCCAACGTCCTGACTTTC.

The V and J genes are TRBV7-3 and TRBJ2-1; 8 bases line up with TRBD2. This CDR3 spans 15 amino acids. Germline assignment: CDR1 SGHTA and CDR2 FQGTGA. V lost 1 base to trimming and J lost 6 bases; unmatched junction nucleotides: 5. CDR3 sequence (DNA): TGTGCCAGCAGCTTAAGCGGGAGGAGTAGCAATGAGCAGTTCTTC. It specifies CASSLSGRSSNEQFF.

The chain carries TRBV27 and TRBJ2-1, with D tentatively TRBD2 (5 bases). The V end lost 2 bases, the J end lost 3 bases, and 11 bases lay between the germline ends. The CDR3 extends over 15 amino acids. Germline V gene sequence: CDR1 MNHEY, CDR2 SMNVEV (reference sequence). The CDR3 loop is CASSLSSGVYNEQFF. The DNA for the CDR3 is TGTGCCAGCAGTTTAAGCAGCGGAGTCTACAATGAGCAGTTCTTC.

The chain links TRBV6-1 to TRBJ2-7; tentative D call: TRBD2 (5 bases). Trimming took 6 bases from V and 5 from J, leaving 20 bases between them. Germline values: CDR1 MNHNS, CDR2 SASEGT. The CDR3 length is 15 residues. CDR3 protein: CASSRQGLSNNEQYF. CDR3 coding DNA: TGTGCCAGCAGCAGACAAGGACTGAGTAACAACGAGCAGTACTTC.

The rearrangement links TRBV5-4 to TRBJ2-1; 11 bases are a match to TRBD2. CDR1 and CDR2 (germline): SGHNT, YYREEE (reference sequence). Trimming removed 1 base from V and 9 bases from J; junction bases left unmatched: 3. The CDR3 runs to 14 residues. The CDR3 region has the DNA TGTGCCAGCAGCTTGACTAGCGGGGGAGGTGAGCAGTTCTTC. Its protein product is CASSLTSGGGEQFF.

The rearrangement uses TRBV18 and TRBJ2-1; possible D gene TRBD2, 5 bases. The DNA matches TRBJ2-7 better at its end, which makes the J call doubtful. The CDR3 consists of 15 residues. The germline CDR1 and CDR2 sequences are KGHSH and LQKENI. In DNA form, the CDR3 reads TGTGCCAGCTCCCGCGAGGACTCGCACTACAATGAGCAGTACTTC. Its protein is CASSREDSHYNEQYF.

This clonotype was observed a handful of times. J is TRBJ2-7 and V is TRBV6-2 or TRBV6-3; D not resolved. The CDR3 loop spans 15 amino acids. Germline V CDR1 and CDR2: MNHEY, SVGEGT. Trimming shortened V by 5 bases and J by 0 bases, and 14 bases separated the two germline ends. In DNA form, the CDR3 reads TGTGCCAGCAGTACCACCCGACTGGGCTCCTACGAGCAGTACTTC. Its translation: CASSTTRLGSYEQYF.

The rearrangement joins TRBV6-2 or TRBV6-3 to TRBJ2-3, with D perhaps matching TRBD2 (6 bases). The CDR3 has 15 residues. V was pared by 7 bases and J by 9 bases, with 23 bases between. Germline V gene lookup returns CDR1 MNHEY and CDR2 SVGEGT. For the CDR3, the DNA is TGTGCCAGCAATACCGGGACTCAAGGAGGGAGAACGCAGTATTTT. Its protein is CASNTGTQGGRTQYF.

This chain uses TRBV2 with TRBJ1-1; D is ambiguous. The V gene lost 10 bases and the J gene lost 2 bases, with 8 bases spanning the gap. The CDR3 has 11 amino acids. The germline V gene has CDR1 SNHLY and CDR2 FYNNEI. The CDR3 loop is CATKFNTEAFF. CDR3 in DNA: TGTGCCACCAAATTTAACACTGAAGCTTTCTTT.

This chain joins TRBV18 and TRBJ2-4; D is perhaps TRBD2 (7 bases). With 0 bases removed from V and 8 bases from J, the gap between germline ends came to 14 bases. This CDR3 spans 15 amino acids. Germline CDR1 KGHSH, CDR2 LQKENI. The CDR3 region is CASSPPRGGSDIQYF. DNA for the CDR3: TGTGCCAGCTCACCACCGAGGGGGGGCTCAGACATTCAGTACTTC.